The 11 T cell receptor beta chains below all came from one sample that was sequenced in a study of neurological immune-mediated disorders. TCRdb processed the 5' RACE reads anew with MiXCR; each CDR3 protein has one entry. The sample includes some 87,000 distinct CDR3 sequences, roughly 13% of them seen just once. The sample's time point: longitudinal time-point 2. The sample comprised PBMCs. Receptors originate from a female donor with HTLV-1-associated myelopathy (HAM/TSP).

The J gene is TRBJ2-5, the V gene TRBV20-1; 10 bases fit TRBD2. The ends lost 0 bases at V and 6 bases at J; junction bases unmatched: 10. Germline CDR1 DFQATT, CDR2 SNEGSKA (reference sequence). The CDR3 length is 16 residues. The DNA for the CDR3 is TGCAGTGCTAGAGACCCCCGAGCGGGGGGGCTTCAGACCCAGTACTTC. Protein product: CSARDPRAGGLQTQYF.

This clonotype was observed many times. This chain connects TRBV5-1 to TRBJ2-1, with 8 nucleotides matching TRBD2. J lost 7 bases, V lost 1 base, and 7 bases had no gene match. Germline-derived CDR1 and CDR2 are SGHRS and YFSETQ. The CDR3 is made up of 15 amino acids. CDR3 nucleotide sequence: TGCGCCAGCAGCTTGATGACGGGGGGGTATAATGAGCAGTTCTTC. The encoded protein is CASSLMTGGYNEQFF.

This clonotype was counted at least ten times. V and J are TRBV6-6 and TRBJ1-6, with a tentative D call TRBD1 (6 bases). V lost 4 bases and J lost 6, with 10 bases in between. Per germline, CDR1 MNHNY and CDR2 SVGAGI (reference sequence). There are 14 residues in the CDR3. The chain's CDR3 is CASSSQGRNSPLHF. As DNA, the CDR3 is TGTGCCAGCAGTTCACAGGGTCGTAATTCACCCCTCCACTTT.

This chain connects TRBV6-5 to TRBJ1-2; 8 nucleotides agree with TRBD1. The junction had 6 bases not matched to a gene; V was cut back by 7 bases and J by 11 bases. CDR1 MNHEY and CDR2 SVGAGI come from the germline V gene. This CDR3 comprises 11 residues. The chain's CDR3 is CASKTGEGYTF. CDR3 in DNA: TGTGCCAGCAAGACAGGGGAGGGATACACCTTC.

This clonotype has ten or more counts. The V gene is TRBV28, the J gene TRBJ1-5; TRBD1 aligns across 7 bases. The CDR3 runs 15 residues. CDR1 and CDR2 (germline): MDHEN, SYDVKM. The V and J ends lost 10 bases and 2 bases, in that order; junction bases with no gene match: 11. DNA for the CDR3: TGTGCCACCGGGGTAGGGGGCGAACGCAATCAGCCCCAGCATTTT. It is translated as CATGVGGERNQPQHF.

CDR3 in DNA: TGCGCCAGCAGCTTGGAGTCTAGTAATTTCTATGAGCAGTTCTTC. Translated, it gives CASSLESSNFYEQFF. The rearrangement uses TRBV5-1 and TRBJ2-1; the D is unclear. Trimming took 0 bases from V and 8 from J, leaving 15 bases between them. The CDR3 covers 15 residues. Germline assignment: CDR1 SGHRS and CDR2 YFSETQ.

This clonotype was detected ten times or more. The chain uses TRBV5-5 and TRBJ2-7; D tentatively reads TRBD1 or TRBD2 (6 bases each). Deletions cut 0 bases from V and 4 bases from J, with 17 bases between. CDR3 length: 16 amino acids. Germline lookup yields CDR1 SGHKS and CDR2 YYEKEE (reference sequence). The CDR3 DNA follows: TGTGCCAGCAGCTTGGCCGCTTTGGGGGGCGCGTACGAGCAGTACTTC. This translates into CASSLAALGGAYEQYF.

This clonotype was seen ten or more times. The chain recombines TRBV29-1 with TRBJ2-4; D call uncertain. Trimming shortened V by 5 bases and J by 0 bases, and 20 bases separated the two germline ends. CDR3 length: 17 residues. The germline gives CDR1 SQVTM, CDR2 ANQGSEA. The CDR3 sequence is CSVSVQWEPLAKNIQYF. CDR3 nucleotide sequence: TGCAGCGTTTCAGTACAATGGGAACCCCTAGCCAAAAACATTCAGTACTTC. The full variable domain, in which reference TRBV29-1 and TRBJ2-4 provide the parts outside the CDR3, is SAVISQKPSRDICQRGTSLTIQCQVDSQVTMMFWYRQQPGQSLTLIATANQGSEATYESGFVIDKFPISRPNLTFSTLTVSNMSPEDSSIYLCSVSVQWEPLAKNIQYFGAGTRLSVL.

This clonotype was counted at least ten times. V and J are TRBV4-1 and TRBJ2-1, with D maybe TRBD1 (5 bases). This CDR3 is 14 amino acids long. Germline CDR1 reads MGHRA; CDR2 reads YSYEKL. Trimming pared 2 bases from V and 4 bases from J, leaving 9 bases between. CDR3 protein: CASSQHKGYNEQFF. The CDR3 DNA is TGCGCCAGCAGCCAACATAAGGGGTACAATGAGCAGTTCTTC.

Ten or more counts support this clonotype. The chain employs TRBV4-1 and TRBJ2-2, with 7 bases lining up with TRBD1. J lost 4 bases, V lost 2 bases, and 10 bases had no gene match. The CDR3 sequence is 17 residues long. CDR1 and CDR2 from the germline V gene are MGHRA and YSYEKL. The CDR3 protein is CASSQTPPRQGTGELFF. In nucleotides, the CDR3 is TGCGCCAGCAGCCAAACCCCTCCGAGACAGGGCACCGGGGAGCTGTTTTTT.

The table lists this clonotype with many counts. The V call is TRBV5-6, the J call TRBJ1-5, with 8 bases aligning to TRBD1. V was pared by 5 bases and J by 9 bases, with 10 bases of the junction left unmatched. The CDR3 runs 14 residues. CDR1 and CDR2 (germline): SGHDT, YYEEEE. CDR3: CASRRRDRRVPQHF. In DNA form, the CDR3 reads TGTGCCAGCAGACGCCGGGACAGGCGCGTGCCCCAGCATTTT.